This T cell receptor (beta chain) was profiled in a study of shared clonotypes between healthy human individuals. Overall study: Each donor's CD8 memory used one plate, CD8 naive two, each CD4 subset three.

Source study methods: Junction-only immunoSEQ data arrived without quality scores, meaning filtering differed. Data came from immunoSEQ multiplex PCR; TCRdb stores just in-frame clones and leaves some out. That table is the source of V, J and clone size, and D and trimming were worked out from the DNA. The sample lists approximately 2.3 million clones, approximately 95% occurring once. Donors comprised only Caucasian adults living in Nashville, Tennessee. The sample holds one count of this clone. The sample taken for sequencing was naive CD4+ T cells from PBMCs. Specified subset: CD45RA+ positively selected. This clonotype was sampled from a man aged 18 to 30 in good health. Some clones in this sample may be carry-over from other donors' samples.

The CDR3 bases are TGTGCCAGCAGTTCCCCCTCGACATCCTCGGGCTACGAGCAGTACTTC. This encodes CASSSPSTSSGYEQYF. This rearrangement joins TRBV27 to TRBJ2-7; D is unclear. Germline V gives CDR1 MNHEY, CDR2 SMNVEV (reference sequence). CDR3 length equals 16 residues. With 4 bases removed from V and 3 bases from J, the gap between germline ends came to 19 bases.